The clone carrying this T cell receptor (beta chain) was seen a single time. This specimen belongs to a study of blood T cell repertoires in COVID-19. On the study more broadly: Sites in the United States, Italy and Spain provided acute and convalescent COVID-19 samples. The analysed material was cDNA or gDNA that came from T cells, B-cell-depleted T cells, or PBMCs.

Followed longitudinally, the Seattle patients had been enrolled during active infection. TCRdb's copy holds only in-frame clones and misses some; the assay was immunoSEQ multiplex PCR. The sample includes roughly 150,000 clones, around 87% seen only once; the top ten take just over 2.5%. The sequence was collected from an elderly woman with COVID-19, enrolled during active disease. Sequencing used peripheral blood.

The CDR3 protein is CASSPTPRLAGVIKEQFF. The CDR3 DNA reads TGTGCCAGCAGCCCCACCCCCCGACTAGCGGGGGTCATCAAGGAGCAGTTCTTC. This chain links TRBV7-3 with TRBJ2-1; 12 nucleotides agree with TRBD2. In germline, CDR1 is SGHTA, CDR2 FQGTGA. Losses at the gene ends were 5 bases for V and 10 bases for J; bases not matched to a gene: 18. The CDR3 covers 18 residues.